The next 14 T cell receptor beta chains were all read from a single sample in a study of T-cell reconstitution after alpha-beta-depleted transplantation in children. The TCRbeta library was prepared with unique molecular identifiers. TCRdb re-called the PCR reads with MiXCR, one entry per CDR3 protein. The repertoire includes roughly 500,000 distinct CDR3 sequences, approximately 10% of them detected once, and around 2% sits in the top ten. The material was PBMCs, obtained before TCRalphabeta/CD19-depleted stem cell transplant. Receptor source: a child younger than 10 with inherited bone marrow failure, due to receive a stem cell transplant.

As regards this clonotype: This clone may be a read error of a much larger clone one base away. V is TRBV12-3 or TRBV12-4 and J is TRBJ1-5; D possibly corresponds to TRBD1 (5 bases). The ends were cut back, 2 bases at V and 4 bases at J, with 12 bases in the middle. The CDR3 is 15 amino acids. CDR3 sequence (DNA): TGTGCCAGCAGTTTATTCTGGGGGTGTAATCAGCCCCAGCATTTT. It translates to CASSLFWGCNQPQHF.

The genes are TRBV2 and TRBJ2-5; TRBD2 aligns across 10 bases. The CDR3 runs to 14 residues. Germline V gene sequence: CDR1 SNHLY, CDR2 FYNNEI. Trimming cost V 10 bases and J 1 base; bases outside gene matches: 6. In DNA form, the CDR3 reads TGTGCCACCCTAGCGGGGGAGACCCAAGAGACCCAGTACTTC. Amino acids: CATLAGETQETQYF. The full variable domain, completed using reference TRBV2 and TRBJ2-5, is EPEVTQTPSHQVTQMGQEVILRCVPISNHLYFYWYRQILGQKVEFLVSFYNNEISEKSEIFDDQFSVERPDGSNFTLKIRSTKLEDSAMYFCATLAGETQETQYFGPGTRLLVL.

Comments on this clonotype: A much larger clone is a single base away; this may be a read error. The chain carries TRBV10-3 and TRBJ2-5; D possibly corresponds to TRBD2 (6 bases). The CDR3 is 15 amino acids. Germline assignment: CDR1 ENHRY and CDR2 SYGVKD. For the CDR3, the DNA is TGTGCCATCAGGGAGTCGACTCTGGGAGGAGAGACCCAGTACTTC. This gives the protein CAIRESTLGGETQYF.

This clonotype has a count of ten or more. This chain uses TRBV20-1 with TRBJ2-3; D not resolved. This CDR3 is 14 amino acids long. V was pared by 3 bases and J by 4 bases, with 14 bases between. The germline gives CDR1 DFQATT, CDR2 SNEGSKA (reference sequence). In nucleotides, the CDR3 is TGCAGTGCTAGGATTAGGAGCCGGGCAGATACGCAGTATTTT. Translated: CSARIRSRADTQYF.

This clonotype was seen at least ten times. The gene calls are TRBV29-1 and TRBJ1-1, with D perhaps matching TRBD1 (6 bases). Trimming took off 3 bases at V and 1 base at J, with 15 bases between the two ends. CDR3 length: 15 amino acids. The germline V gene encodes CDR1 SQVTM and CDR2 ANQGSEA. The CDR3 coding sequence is TGCAGCGTTGATCCCCAGGGGTGGGGGAACACTGAAGCTTTCTTT. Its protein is CSVDPQGWGNTEAFF. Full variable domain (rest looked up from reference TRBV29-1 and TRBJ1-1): SAVISQKPSRDICQRGTSLTIQCQVDSQVTMMFWYRQQPGQSLTLIATANQGSEATYESGFVIDKFPISRPNLTFSTLTVSNMSPEDSSIYLCSVDPQGWGNTEAFFGQGTRLTVV.

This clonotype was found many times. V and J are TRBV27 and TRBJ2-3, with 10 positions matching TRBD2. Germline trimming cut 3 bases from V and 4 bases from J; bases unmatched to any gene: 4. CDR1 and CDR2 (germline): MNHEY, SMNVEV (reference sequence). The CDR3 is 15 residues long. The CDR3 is CASSLILAGPDTQYF. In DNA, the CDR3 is TGTGCCAGCAGTTTGATACTAGCGGGACCAGATACGCAGTATTTT.

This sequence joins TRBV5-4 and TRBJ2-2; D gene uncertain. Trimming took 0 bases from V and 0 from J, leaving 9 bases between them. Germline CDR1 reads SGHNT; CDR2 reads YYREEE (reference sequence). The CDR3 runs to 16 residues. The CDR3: CASSLEPATNTGELFF. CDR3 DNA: TGTGCCAGCAGCTTGGAGCCAGCCACGAACACCGGGGAGCTGTTTTTT.

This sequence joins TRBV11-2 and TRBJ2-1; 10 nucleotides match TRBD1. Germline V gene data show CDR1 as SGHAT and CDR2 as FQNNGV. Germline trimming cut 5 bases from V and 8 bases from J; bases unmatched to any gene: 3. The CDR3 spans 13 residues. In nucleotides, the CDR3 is TGTGCCAGCAGCGCGGACAGGGGGGATGAGCAGTTCTTC. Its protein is CASSADRGDEQFF.

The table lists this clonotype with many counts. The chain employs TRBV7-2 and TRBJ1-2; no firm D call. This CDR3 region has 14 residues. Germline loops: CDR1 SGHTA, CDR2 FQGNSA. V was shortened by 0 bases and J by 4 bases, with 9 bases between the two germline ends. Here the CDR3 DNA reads TGTGCCAGCAGCTTAGCTCCGGGCGGCTATGGCTACACCTTC. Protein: CASSLAPGGYGYTF. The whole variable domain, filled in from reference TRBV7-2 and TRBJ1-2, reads GAGVSQSPSNKVTEKGKDVELRCDPISGHTALYWYRQSLGQGLEFLIYFQGNSAPDKSGLPSDRFSAERTGGSVSTLTIQRTQQEDSAVYLCASSLAPGGYGYTFGSGTRLTVV.

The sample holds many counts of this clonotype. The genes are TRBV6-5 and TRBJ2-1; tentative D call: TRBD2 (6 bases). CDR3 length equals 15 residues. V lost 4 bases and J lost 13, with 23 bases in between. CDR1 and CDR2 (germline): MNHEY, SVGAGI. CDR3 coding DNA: TGTGCCAGCAGTTTACGGATCCCGGACTACTCGAACCAGTTCTTC. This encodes CASSLRIPDYSNQFF.

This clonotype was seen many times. The CDR3 nucleotides are TGTGCCAGCAGCCTTGGGGTGCGGTCTATGATCGGGGAGCTGTTTTTT. It translates to CASSLGVRSMIGELFF. The chain couples TRBV7-2 to TRBJ2-2; D gene unclear. This CDR3 region has 16 residues. The germline gives CDR1 SGHTA, CDR2 FQGNSA. V dropped 5 bases and J dropped 7 bases, with 20 bases sitting between them. The full variable domain, with the rest looked up from reference TRBV7-2 and TRBJ2-2, is GAGVSQSPSNKVTEKGKDVELRCDPISGHTALYWYRQSLGQGLEFLIYFQGNSAPDKSGLPSDRFSAERTGGSVSTLTIQRTQQEDSAVYLCASSLGVRSMIGELFFGEGSRLTVL.

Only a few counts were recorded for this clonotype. CDR3 nucleotide sequence: TGTGCCACCAGTGATTTGCCTAGCGGGATGGGCGATGAGCAGTTCTTC. Protein product: CATSDLPSGMGDEQFF. The gene calls are TRBV24-1 and TRBJ2-1, with 9 nucleotides matching TRBD2. Germline-derived CDR1 and CDR2 are KGHDR and SFDVKD. V lost 0 bases to trimming and J lost 8 bases; unmatched junction nucleotides: 7. This CDR3 region has 16 residues.

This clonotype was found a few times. CDR3 protein: CASSYLSGEVAFF. The CDR3 nucleotides are TGTGCCAGCAGTTACTTGTCAGGGGAGGTGGCTTTCTTT. The V gene is TRBV6-5, the J gene TRBJ1-1; D possibly corresponds to TRBD1 (6 bases). This CDR3 region has 13 residues. V gave up 1 base and J gave up 11 bases, with 14 bases separating them. Germline CDR1 and CDR2: MNHEY and SVGAGI.

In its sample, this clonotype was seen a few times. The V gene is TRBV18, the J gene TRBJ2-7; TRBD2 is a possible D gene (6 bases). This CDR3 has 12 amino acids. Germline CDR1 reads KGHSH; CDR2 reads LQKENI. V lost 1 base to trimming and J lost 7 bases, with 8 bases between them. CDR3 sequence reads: CASSPRGREQYF. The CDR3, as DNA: TGTGCCAGCTCACCACGTGGGAGGGAGCAGTACTTC.